One TCR beta chain is described in this entry. The antigen remains unidentified. In each sample, at least 6 million PBMCs were isolated. Extraction of total RNA produced a minimum of 5 micrograms from each sample. With a J-beta primer mix and a sample-barcoded 5' primer, a second PCR ran about 7 to 12 cycles. TCRdb reprocessed the 5' RACE reads with MiXCR, giving one entry per CDR3 protein. There are some 1,500,000 distinct CDR3 sequences in the sample; approximately 39% occur only once, and around 4% lies in the top ten. The source of the sample is a study of blood T cells in healthy people across ages. General study results and limits: Naive T cell percentage and TCR beta diversity correlated strongly.

The CDR3 has 14 amino acids. V shed 0 bases and J shed 15 bases, with 19 bases lying between them. Germline-derived CDR1 and CDR2 are SGDLS and YYNGEE. Input material: blood. The chain carries TRBV9 and TRBJ2-1; D is unresolved. The clonotype was recovered from a woman aged 18-29 years in good health. CDR3 amino acids: CASSVGLLQVDRFF. In DNA form, the CDR3 reads TGTGCCAGCAGCGTAGGCCTACTTCAAGTTGATCGGTTCTTC.